Listed below are T cell receptor beta chains from one sample, sequenced in a study of T cell responses to AZD1222 COVID-19 vaccine. Measured with immunoSEQ multiplex PCR; TCRdb has only the in-frame clones, and not every one. The sample holds some 55,000 clones, roughly 85% seen once. The specimen comprised peripheral blood, sampled on day 0 of AZD1222 vaccination. The origin of the receptors is an adult in good health. The conserved cysteine and the conserved F or W are not part of the CDR3 here.

TRBJ1-2 | TRBV6-5 | ASRDRARGYT
TRBJ1-5 | TRBV5-1 | ASRRVPNEGQPQH
TRBJ1-5 | TRBV18 | ASSPPGDRGRQPQH
TRBJ2-7 | TRBV18 | ASSAGTGTSYEQY
TRBJ1-6 | TRBV4-3 | ASSTGTGTSNSPLH
TRBJ2-7 | TRBV5-1 | ASSSTGQGSYEQY
TRBJ1-1 | TRBV5-4 | ASSGLSRDRGTEAF
TRBJ1-3 | TRBV19 | ASSSHRGHSGNTIY
TRBJ1-3 | TRBV6-5 | ASSYSTTARSTIY
TRBJ1-5 | TRBV19 | ASTRVAGGNQPQH
TRBJ1-6 | TRBV3-1/TRBV3-2 | ASSQSAPSPLH
TRBJ2-4 | TRBV6-5 | ASSSRDLKNIQY
TRBJ1-1 | TRBV6-1 | ASSDGINTEAF
TRBJ1-2 | TRBV18 | ASSPRQGLDNGYT
TRBJ1-4 | TRBV9 | ASSPGQGNNEKLF
TRBJ1-3 | TRBV6-5 | ASTSDNSGNTIY
TRBJ1-5 | TRBV30 | AWGSTGNQPQH
TRBJ2-7 | TRBV6-6 | ASSYSDRGDEQY
TRBJ2-3 | TRBV19 | ASSMGDRLISGTQY
TRBJ1-5 | TRBV5-1 | ASMTGPNQPQH
TRBJ1-4 | TRBV3-1/TRBV3-2 | ASSPSQGLNEKLF
TRBJ1-1 | TRBV19 | ASSQKPGTGNTEAF
TRBJ2-3 | TRBV6-5 | ASSLQGDGWDTQY
TRBJ1-6 | TRBV10-3 | AISESSEISSYNSPLH
TRBJ1-6 | TRBV5-5 | ASSLYGSEGSPLH
TRBJ1-5 | TRBV28 | ASNQGGWQEPQH
TRBJ1-2 | TRBV7-9 | ASSLGPGNYGYT
TRBJ1-1 | TRBV5-4 | ASSWKTGGNTEAF
TRBJ1-2 | TRBV10-3 | AISESQNGYT
TRBJ2-7 | TRBV28 | ASNGAGPYEQY
TRBJ1-1 | TRBV4-3 | ASSRDGNTEAF
TRBJ2-1 | TRBV28 | ASSFPGLADRNNEQF
TRBJ2-1 | TRBV5-4 | ASSANNEQF
TRBJ2-1 | TRBV28 | ASSSFFYHNEQF
TRBJ2-3 | TRBV3-1/TRBV3-2 | ASSPGRPTQY
TRBJ1-5 | TRBV4-3 | ASSQEGQGPQH
TRBJ1-2 | TRBV11-2 | ASSLEGSGYT
TRBJ1-4 | TRBV7-2 | ASSPQYVSTNEKLF
TRBJ1-5 | TRBV19 | ASGDIDNQPQH
TRBJ2-2 | TRBV5-6 | ASRTKGAVGTGELF
TRBJ1-5 | TRBV18 | ASSSDWGNQPQH
TRBJ2-7 | TRBV11-2 | ASSSRDRGYEQY
TRBJ1-6 | TRBV4-1 | ASSHITGTHSPLH
TRBJ1-2 | TRBV29-1 | SVDRAMGVGGYT
TRBJ2-3 | TRBV11-2 | ASSFLVTDTQY
TRBJ2-3 | TRBV11-1 | ASSLEVSRGADTQY
TRBJ2-1 | TRBV12-3/TRBV12-4 | ASRGLGNEQF
TRBJ2-7 | TRBV4-3 | ASSQDTGTGYEQY
TRBJ1-4 | TRBV5-1 | ASSFRDGNEKLF
TRBJ1-6 | TRBV6-5 | ASRPPGQQFSPLH
TRBJ2-3 | TRBV7-2 | ASSSPQKITQY
TRBJ1-1 | TRBV5-4 | ASSSGTGLTMNTEAF
TRBJ2-5 | TRBV18 | ASSPPNSGARETQY
TRBJ1-1 | TRBV6-2/TRBV6-3 | ASSYSPDRGQTEAF
TRBJ1-1 | TRBV10-3 | ASRAQGSTEAF
TRBJ1-6 | TRBV5-1 | ASSLGQPPNSPLH
TRBJ1-5 | TRBV2 | AAGRARREPQH